The clone carrying this T cell receptor beta chain was seen a handful of times. Germline V gives CDR1 WNHNN, CDR2 SYGVQD (reference sequence). Trimming stripped 3 bases from V and 9 bases from J, with 12 bases between. This CDR3 region has 13 residues. The data are from a study of blood T cell repertoires in COVID-19. Study in general: Spain, Italy and the United States supplied samples that represented acute and convalescent COVID-19.

Ages ranged from about 18 to 89 years, with residence in fewer than 25 US areas. Clinical history as reported by participants underpinned cohort assignment. Each exposed participant met a COVID-19 case in the 2 weeks preceding study entry. Data came from immunoSEQ multiplex PCR; TCRdb stores just in-frame clones and leaves some out. Of approximately 65,000 clones in the sample, more than 55% were seen once. The sample comprised PBMCs or T cells enriched from blood (not recorded which). The sequence was obtained from a woman in her fifties or sixties who had been exposed to COVID-19. The chain couples TRBV10-1 to TRBJ2-1; D call uncertain. The CDR3 loop is CASSDRPSGEQFF. CDR3 coding DNA: TGCGCCAGCAGTGATAGACCCTCGGGTGAGCAGTTCTTC.